These 8 T cell receptor beta chains came from one sample sequenced in a study of shared clonotypes between healthy human individuals. Profiled with immunoSEQ multiplex PCR; TCRdb holds only in-frame clones, not every one. This table has about 2 million clones, approximately 94% appearing once. The naive CD8 fraction comprised CD45RO-negative cells positively selected for CCR7 and excluded terminally differentiated effector memory CD45RA+ cells. The specimen sequenced was naive CD8+ T cells sorted from blood. These receptors were obtained from a young man in good health.

Turning to this clone: Other DNA sequences in the sample encode the same CDR3. The chain uses TRBV7-6 and TRBJ1-1; D is unresolved. Looked up from germline, CDR1 is SGHVS and CDR2 is FNYEAQ. The CDR3 length is 13 residues. V lost 0 bases to trimming and J lost 0 bases, with 2 bases between them. The CDR3 sequence is CASSLALNTEAFF. The CDR3 bases are TGTGCCAGCAGCTTAGCTCTGAACACTGAAGCTTTCTTT. Full variable domain (outside the CDR3, taken from reference TRBV7-6 and TRBJ1-1): GAGVSQSPRYKVTKRGQDVALRCDPISGHVSLYWYRQALGQGPEFLTYFNYEAQQDKSGLPNDRFSAERPEGSISTLTIQRTEQRDSAMYRCASSLALNTEAFFGQGTRLTVV.

V and J are TRBV10-2 and TRBJ2-2; D unclear. V was cut by 4 bases and J by 2 bases, with 5 bases left in between. This CDR3 has 13 residues. Germline CDR1 WSHSY, CDR2 SAAADI. The CDR3 loop is CASSAVNTGELFF. The CDR3 region has the DNA TGCGCCAGCAGTGCCGTTAACACCGGGGAGCTGTTTTTT.

The chain joins TRBV28 to TRBJ2-5, with D perhaps matching TRBD1 (6 bases). CDR1 is MDHEN and CDR2 is SYDVKM in the germline V gene. The CDR3 has 15 amino acids. The V and J ends lost 5 bases and 0 bases respectively, with 13 bases between them. In DNA form, the CDR3 reads TGTGCCAGCAGTCTCGAGCAGGGGTACCAAGAGACCCAGTACTTC. Its translation is CASSLEQGYQETQYF.

In its sample, this clone was seen once. The J gene is TRBJ1-1, the V gene TRBV9; 9 bases match TRBD1. J lost 3 bases, V lost 3 bases, and 6 bases had no gene match. Germline V gene data show CDR1 as SGDLS and CDR2 as YYNGEE. This CDR3 has 15 residues. CDR3 coding DNA: TGTGCCAGCAGCGAACGGACAGGGGACTACACTGAAGCTTTCTTT. Protein product: CASSERTGDYTEAFF.

CDR3 DNA: TGCGCCAGCAGCCAAACCCTTACTAGCGGGGGGTCCTACGAGCAGTACTTC. It codes for CASSQTLTSGGSYEQYF. This sequence joins TRBV4-3 and TRBJ2-7; 12 nucleotides align to TRBD2. The germline CDR1 and CDR2 sequences are LGHNA and YSLEER. The length of the CDR3 is 17 residues. V shed 2 bases, J shed 1 base, and the junction held 6 bases outside the gene matches.

This clone was seen only a few times. This chain uses TRBV4-1 with TRBJ1-6, with D tentatively TRBD1 (5 bases). Germline CDR1 is MGHRA and CDR2 is YSYEKL. Trimming took off 10 bases at V and 9 bases at J, with 16 bases between the two ends. The CDR3 has 13 amino acids. The CDR3 DNA is TGCGCCACCACAGGTCTCGGGGGTTCACCCCTCCACTTT. Translated, it gives CATTGLGGSPLHF.

The chain employs TRBV28 and TRBJ1-4, with D tentatively TRBD1 (6 bases). Germline V gene sequence: CDR1 MDHEN, CDR2 SYDVKM. This CDR3 contains 15 residues. Trimming shortened V by 3 bases and J by 7 bases, and 15 bases separated the two germline ends. The chain's CDR3 is CASSFGQSKFEKLFF. CDR3 in DNA: TGTGCCAGCAGTTTCGGACAGAGTAAATTTGAAAAACTGTTTTTT.

J is TRBJ2-7 and V is TRBV5-1; 8 bases line up with TRBD1. Germline-derived CDR1 and CDR2 are SGHRS and YFSETQ. The CDR3 length is 14 residues. J lost 3 bases, V lost 2 bases, and 4 bases had no gene match. The CDR3 DNA sequence: TGCGCCAGCAGCTTCCGGACAGGGCTCTACGAGCAGTACTTC. Translating it yields CASSFRTGLYEQYF.